Listed below are T cell receptor beta chains from one sample, sequenced in a study of blood T cell repertoires in COVID-19. Using immunoSEQ multiplex PCR, the repertoire was profiled, and TCRdb retains in-frame clones only, with some absent. The sample lists fewer than 200,000 clones, approximately 90% occurring once. Sequencing was done on a sample of peripheral blood. The receptors derive from a man aged 45 to 65 who had recovered from COVID-19. Each CDR3 is given with its conserved first and last residue. Fields, in order: clone size, V gene, D gene, J gene, CDR3 protein, CDR3 DNA. D genes are given only for firm matches. For some rows the clone size is stated as once, few or many, or as a class when expanded; others skip it.

once,TRBV9,NA,TRBJ1-1,CASSVEVNTEAFF,TGTGCCAGCAGCGTGGAGGTAAACACTGAAGCTTTCTTT
NA,TRBV27,NA,TRBJ2-4,CASSVSVRAKNIQYF,TGTGCCAGCAGCGTCAGCGTAAGAGCCAAAAACATTCAGTACTTC
NA,TRBV6-6,NA,TRBJ2-6,CASRPIQAGANVLTF,TGTGCCAGCAGGCCAATTCAGGCTGGGGCCAACGTCCTGACTTTC
once,TRBV7-2,NA,TRBJ2-7,CASSLEPAAISYEQYF,TGTGCCAGCAGCTTAGAGCCAGCGGCAATCTCCTACGAGCAGTACTTC
few,TRBV27,TRBD2,TRBJ2-3,CASSSLPSGRTDTQYF,TGTGCCAGCAGTTCGCTTCCTAGCGGGCGCACAGATACGCAGTATTTT
NA,TRBV7-2,TRBD2,TRBJ2-3,CASSPLMTSGGYTDTQYF,TGTGCCAGCAGCCCGTTAATGACTAGCGGGGGTTACACAGATACGCAGTATTTT
few,TRBV18,NA,TRBJ1-1,CASLTTGLNTEAFF,TGTGCCAGCCTTACGACAGGACTGAACACTGAAGCTTTCTTT
NA,TRBV19,TRBD1,TRBJ1-4,CASRRDRYNEKLFF,TGTGCCAGTAGGAGGGACAGATATAATGAAAAACTGTTTTTT
NA,TRBV7-9,NA,TRBJ1-1,CATGWAVLVNTEAFF,TGTGCCACGGGATGGGCAGTCCTTGTGAACACTGAAGCTTTCTTT
NA,TRBV9,NA,TRBJ2-7,CASSGGGNYEQYF,TGTGCCAGCAGCGGAGGAGGGAACTACGAGCAGTACTTC
NA,TRBV27,NA,TRBJ1-2,CASSLSGGYYGYTF,TGTGCCAGCAGTTTATCTGGGGGGTACTATGGCTACACCTTC